One and the same sample provided the 13 T cell receptor beta chains below, sequenced in a study of regulatory T cells in long-lasting Graves disease. Noted time point: persistent/refractory GD, antithyroid drugs over 5 years with positive TRAb. Following extraction of RNA from PBMCs, that RNA was used to make the TCR library. Libraries of TCR beta came from iRepertoire HTBI primers plus Arm-PCR of CDR3 regions. TCRdb redid the calling of the multiplex PCR reads with MiXCR, one entry per CDR3 protein. The sample consists of 500,000 to 800,000 distinct CDR3 sequences, approximately 29% of them appearing once. The specimen was peripheral blood mononuclear cells (PBMCs), collected when the disease was refractory, from a patient treated with antithyroid drugs. These receptors were taken from a female donor with Graves disease.

This clonotype showed up just a few times. V is TRBV6-9 and J is TRBJ1-2; 7 nucleotides line up with TRBD1. This CDR3 is 14 amino acids long. CDR1 and CDR2 from the germline V gene are MNHGY and SVAAGI. V gave up 4 bases and J gave up 6 bases; unmatched junction bases: 8. The CDR3 spells CASSSLTGNDGYTF. The DNA for the CDR3 is TGTGCCAGCAGTTCTCTGACAGGGAACGATGGCTACACCTTC.

This clonotype was seen many times. J is TRBJ1-2 and V is TRBV11-2; D is undetermined. This CDR3 is 13 amino acids long. The germline V gene has CDR1 SGHAT and CDR2 FQNNGV. V gave up 2 bases and J gave up 0 bases, with 4 bases separating them. CDR3 region: CASSLQANYGYTF. CDR3 DNA: TGTGCCAGCAGCTTACAGGCTAACTATGGCTACACCTTC.

This clonotype was seen more than once but under ten times. The chain uses TRBV12-3 or TRBV12-4 and TRBJ1-5; no clear D gene. The CDR3 consists of 14 residues. V lost 6 bases and J lost 0, with 9 bases in between. The CDR3 loop is CASRHDGSNQPQHF. Here the CDR3 DNA reads TGTGCCAGCAGACATGACGGTAGCAATCAGCCCCAGCATTTT.

Regarding this clonotype: The junction and the germline gene differ at one end; a read error may be behind it. The chain carries TRBV2 and TRBJ2-3, with 8 bases lining up with TRBD1. This CDR3 comprises 14 residues. The germline V gene encodes CDR1 SNHLY and CDR2 FYNNEI. DNA for the CDR3: TGTGCCAACAGTGAAGAGTACAGGGGGGATACGCAGTATTTT. Residues: CANSEEYRGDTQYF.

The V and J genes are TRBV3-1 and TRBJ1-1, with unresolved D. Germline V lookup: CDR1 LGHDT, CDR2 YNNKEL (reference sequence). V lost 1 base, J lost 4 bases, and 13 bases lay in between. The CDR3 consists of 15 residues. The CDR3 region is CASSQVVAYPTEAFF. The CDR3 nucleotides are TGTGCCAGCAGCCAAGTCGTGGCGTATCCCACTGAAGCTTTCTTT.

CDR3 DNA: TGTGCCAGCAGTTTGGGCGACTACAAAAACATTCAGTACTTC. Encoded protein: CASSLGDYKNIQYF. The chain recombines TRBV12-3 or TRBV12-4 with TRBJ2-4; tentative D call: TRBD2 (5 bases). The CDR3 is made up of 14 amino acids. V was cut by 3 bases and J by 3 bases, with 9 bases left in between.

V usage is TRBV25-1 and J usage is TRBJ1-2; D uncertain. Trimming removed 1 base at V and 8 bases at J, with 11 bases between. This CDR3 region has 13 residues. CDR1 and CDR2 from the germline V gene are MGHDK and SYGVNS. The CDR3 coding sequence is TGTGCCAGCAGTGAATTTGTAGGAAGCGGCTACACCTTC. Its translation is CASSEFVGSGYTF.

This clonotype was seen more than once but under ten times. This chain joins TRBV7-9 and TRBJ1-4; possible D gene TRBD1, 6 bases. Germline V gene data show CDR1 as SEHNR and CDR2 as FQNEAQ (reference sequence). The CDR3 loop spans 14 amino acids. V lost 1 base and J 8 bases, leaving 11 bases between the germline ends. DNA for the CDR3: TGTGCCAGCAGCTTAGGGACAACAGGGGAAAAACTGTTTTTT. Its protein is CASSLGTTGEKLFF.

Many counts were recorded for this clonotype. The chain recombines TRBV27 with TRBJ2-5, with D perhaps TRBD1 or TRBD2 (5 bases each). CDR1 and CDR2 from the germline V gene are MNHEY and SMNVEV (reference sequence). V dropped 8 bases and J dropped 5 bases, with 18 bases sitting between them. This CDR3 has 14 residues. The CDR3 nucleotides are TGTGCCAGCTCTCAGTCTACAGAGGGGGAGACCCAGTACTTC. The encoded protein is CASSQSTEGETQYF.

This clonotype was seen only a few times. V is TRBV29-1 and J is TRBJ1-1; D unresolved. Germline V lookup: CDR1 SQVTM, CDR2 ANQGSEA. Trimming left V 5 bases short and J 0 bases short, with 4 bases between. CDR3 length: 11 amino acids. The CDR3 nucleotides are TGCAGCGTTCGGCTGAACACTGAAGCTTTCTTT. Protein product: CSVRLNTEAFF.

This clonotype was seen once. The chain carries TRBV30 and TRBJ1-1, with D perhaps TRBD1 (5 bases). The CDR3 has 13 residues. Trimming removed 0 bases at V and 11 bases at J, with 16 bases between. Germline V gives CDR1 GTSNPN, CDR2 SVGIG (reference sequence). CDR3: CAWSVWGPREAFF. The CDR3 DNA is TGTGCCTGGAGTGTATGGGGCCCCAGGGAGGCTTTCTTT.

The V gene is TRBV5-1, the J gene TRBJ2-2; 7 bases are shared with TRBD2. After removal of 0 bases from V and 4 bases from J, the junction contained 3 bases not matched to a gene. The CDR3 sequence is 15 residues long. CDR1 is SGHRS, CDR2 YFSETQ, per germline. Written as DNA, the CDR3 is TGCGCCAGCAGCTTGGTGGCGGGGGTCACCGGGGAGCTGTTTTTT. Protein: CASSLVAGVTGELFF.

V gene TRBV20-1 combines with J gene TRBJ2-5; TRBD2 matches 13 bases. CDR3 length: 14 amino acids. Germline V CDR1 and CDR2: DFQATT, SNEGSKA (reference sequence). The CDR3 DNA follows: TGCGCCTCTACTAGCGGGAGGGACCAAGAGACCCAGTACTTC. Translating it yields CASTSGRDQETQYF.